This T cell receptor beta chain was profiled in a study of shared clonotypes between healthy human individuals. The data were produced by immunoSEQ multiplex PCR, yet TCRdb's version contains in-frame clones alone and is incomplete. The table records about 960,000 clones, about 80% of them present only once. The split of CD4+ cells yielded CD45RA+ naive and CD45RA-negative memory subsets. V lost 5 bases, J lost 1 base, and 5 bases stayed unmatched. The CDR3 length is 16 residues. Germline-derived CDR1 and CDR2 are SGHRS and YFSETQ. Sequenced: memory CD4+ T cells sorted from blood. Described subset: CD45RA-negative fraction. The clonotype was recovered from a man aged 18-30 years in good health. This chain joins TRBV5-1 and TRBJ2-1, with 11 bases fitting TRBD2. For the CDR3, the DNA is TGCGCCAGCAGGTCCTCTAGCGGGGGGTCCTACAATGAGCAGTTCTTC. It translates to CASRSSSGGSYNEQFF.